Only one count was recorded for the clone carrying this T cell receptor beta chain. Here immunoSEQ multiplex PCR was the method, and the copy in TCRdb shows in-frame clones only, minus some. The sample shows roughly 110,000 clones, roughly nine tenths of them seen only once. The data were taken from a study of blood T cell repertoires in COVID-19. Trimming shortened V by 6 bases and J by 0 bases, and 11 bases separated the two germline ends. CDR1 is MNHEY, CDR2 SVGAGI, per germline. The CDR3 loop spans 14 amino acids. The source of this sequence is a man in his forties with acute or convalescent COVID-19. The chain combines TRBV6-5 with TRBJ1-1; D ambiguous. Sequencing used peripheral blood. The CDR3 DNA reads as TGTGCCAGCAGCCCGGCGGCTATGAACACTGAAGCTTTCTTT. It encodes CASSPAAMNTEAFF.